This TCR beta chain was captured by sequencing in a study of cytomegalovirus exposure and HLA in healthy donors. The V and J ends lost 5 bases and 2 bases respectively, with 10 bases between them. CDR1 is LNHDA, CDR2 SQIVND, per germline (reference sequence). The CDR3 sequence is 13 residues long. This table comes from immunoSEQ multiplex PCR, and its TCRdb copy is limited to in-frame clones, with some not included. Altogether about 350,000 clones are present, about 85% being singletons, with the ten largest covering approximately 1.1%. V is TRBV19 and J is TRBJ2-7; a possible D gene is TRBD2 (5 bases). The TCR comes from a woman between 25 and 40 years old in good health and CMV-seropositive. The specimen sequenced was PBMCs. CDR3 nucleotides: TGTGCCAGTAGTGCTGGACTTACCTACGAGCAGTACTTC. Amino acids: CASSAGLTYEQYF. Full variable domain (missing parts from reference TRBV19 and TRBJ2-7): DGGITQSPKYLFRKEGQNVTLSCEQNLNHDAMYWYRQDPGQGLRLIYYSQIVNDFQKGDIAEGYSVSREKKESFPLTVTSAQKNPTAFYLCASSAGLTYEQYFGPGTRLTVT.